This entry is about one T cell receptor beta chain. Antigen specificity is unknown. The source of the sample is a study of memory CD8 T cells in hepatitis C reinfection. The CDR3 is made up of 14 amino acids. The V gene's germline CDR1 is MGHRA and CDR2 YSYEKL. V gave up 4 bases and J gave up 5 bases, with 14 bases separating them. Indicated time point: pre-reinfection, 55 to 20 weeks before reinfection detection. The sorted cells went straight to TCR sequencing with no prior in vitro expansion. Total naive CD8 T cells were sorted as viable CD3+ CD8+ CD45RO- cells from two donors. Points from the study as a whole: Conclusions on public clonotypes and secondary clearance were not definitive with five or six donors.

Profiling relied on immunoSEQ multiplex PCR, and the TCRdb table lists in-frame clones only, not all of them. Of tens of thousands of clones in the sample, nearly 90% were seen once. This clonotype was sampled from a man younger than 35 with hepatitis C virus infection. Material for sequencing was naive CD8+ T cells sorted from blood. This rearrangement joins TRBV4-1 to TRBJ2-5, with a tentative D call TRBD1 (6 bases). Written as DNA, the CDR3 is TGCGCCAGCAGCCCGCAGACAGGACTGGAGACCCAGTACTTC. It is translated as CASSPQTGLETQYF.